Listed below are T cell receptor beta chains from one sample, sequenced in a study of blood T cell repertoires in COVID-19. Sequencing used immunoSEQ multiplex PCR; TCRdb keeps in-frame clones, though not all of them. Here the sample spans approximately 250,000 clones, 86% being singletons. Sequencing was performed on peripheral blood. Receptors originate from a man aged 30-40 years who had recovered from COVID-19. Each CDR3 is given without its conserved first and last residue. The D gene is left open where the match is weak.

d_call	j_call	v_call	cdr3_aa
NA	TRBJ2-3	TRBV6-2/TRBV6-3	ASSYAQGAARDTQY
TRBD2	TRBJ2-3	TRBV19	ASSSGGTTDTQY
NA	TRBJ2-7	TRBV25-1	ASSDGVRDIEQY
TRBD1	TRBJ2-5	TRBV6-5	ASSPGTGKETQY
TRBD2	TRBJ2-2	TRBV10-3	AITSGGASGGELF
NA	TRBJ2-3	TRBV27	ASSLSTADTQY
NA	TRBJ2-2	TRBV24-1	ATSPAGGFTGELF
TRBD2	TRBJ2-1	TRBV30	AWEKFSGGAQEQF
NA	TRBJ1-1	TRBV9	ASVLLEAF
NA	TRBJ1-6	TRBV19	ASSIERAENSPLH
NA	TRBJ2-3	TRBV10-3	AISDSPNTDTQY
TRBD1	TRBJ2-7	TRBV7-8	ASSLSIWDSYEQY
NA	TRBJ1-6	TRBV25-1	ASSELGQYKFYNSPLH
NA	TRBJ1-1	TRBV19	ASSIGQINTEAF
TRBD2	TRBJ2-3	TRBV7-2	ASSPNGGAKDTQY
TRBD2	TRBJ2-5	TRBV5-4	ASSEAGGRETQY
TRBD1	TRBJ1-3	TRBV6-5	ASFNGDSRNTIY
TRBD1	TRBJ2-5	TRBV7-7	ASSSDRGVETQY
TRBD1	TRBJ2-7	TRBV3-1/TRBV3-2	ASSQDDRVREQY
NA	TRBJ2-5	TRBV12-3/TRBV12-4	ASSLLGSETQY
NA	TRBJ2-1	TRBV9	ASSGLQGGSNEQF
NA	TRBJ2-7	TRBV9	ASSPRPTGRLPKQY
NA	TRBJ2-3	TRBV19	ASRPGLREADTQY
NA	TRBJ2-5	TRBV7-2	ASSLFWRGLIQETQY
TRBD1	TRBJ2-7	TRBV7-2	ASSLGGTGISTFYEQY
NA	TRBJ1-1	TRBV9	ASSVVGLPEAF
NA	TRBJ1-2	TRBV7-9	ASRSQGDGGYT
NA	TRBJ1-2	TRBV7-2	ASSLDSNPYYGYT
NA	TRBJ1-1	TRBV12-3/TRBV12-4	ASSLLATEAF
NA	TRBJ2-3	TRBV4-1	ASSPQLNREDTQY
NA	TRBJ2-7	TRBV6-4	ASSEQPGRGDEQY
NA	TRBJ2-5	TRBV13	ASSHPKGNSIQTQY
NA	TRBJ1-4	TRBV5-1	ASSSRGSNEKLF
TRBD2	TRBJ2-7	TRBV30	AWSGGLALHEQY
TRBD2	TRBJ2-3	TRBV6-5	ASFSPGGSTDTQY
TRBD1	TRBJ2-1	TRBV12-5	ASGLGQGDPIGNEQF
TRBD1	TRBJ1-1	TRBV30	AWRGQGGRGAF
NA	TRBJ1-2	TRBV2	ASSLSVDRELNYGYT
NA	TRBJ1-4	TRBV9	ASSVFGGSNEKLF
NA	TRBJ1-4	TRBV7-9	ASSLQGTREKLF
NA	TRBJ2-1	TRBV5-1	ASSLWVGGKYNEQF
TRBD2	TRBJ2-7	TRBV3-1/TRBV3-2	ASSPSGASSYEQY
NA	TRBJ2-5	TRBV6-4	ASSANGEQETQY
NA	TRBJ2-3	TRBV7-9	ASSLGAGERTDTQY
NA	TRBJ1-1	TRBV9	ASSVRTGMNTEAF
NA	TRBJ1-2	TRBV9	ASSVGFRRGYGYT
NA	TRBJ2-3	TRBV7-9	ASSLAAPISTDTQY
TRBD1	TRBJ2-5	TRBV18	ASSPTTGTGVETQY